The entry below gives a single TCR beta chain sequence along with its context. The method was immunoSEQ multiplex PCR; TCRdb's version includes in-frame clones alone and lacks a portion of them. The sample consists of around 11,000 clones, around 71% of them appearing once. The sample is drawn from a study of CD4+ T cells in melanoma. From germline, CDR1 is SGHTA and CDR2 FQGTGA. CDR3 length equals 17 residues. J lost 0 bases, V lost 4 bases, and 5 bases had no gene match. Sequencing was carried out using cells from a culture (not recorded whether cultured in vitro). The chain has TRBV7-3 and TRBJ2-3, with 12 bases matching TRBD2. This TCR came from a human donor with melanoma. The CDR3 coding sequence is TGTGCCAGCAGCTACACTAGCGGGGGGCGTAGCACAGATACGCAGTATTTT. It is translated as CASSYTSGGRSTDTQYF.